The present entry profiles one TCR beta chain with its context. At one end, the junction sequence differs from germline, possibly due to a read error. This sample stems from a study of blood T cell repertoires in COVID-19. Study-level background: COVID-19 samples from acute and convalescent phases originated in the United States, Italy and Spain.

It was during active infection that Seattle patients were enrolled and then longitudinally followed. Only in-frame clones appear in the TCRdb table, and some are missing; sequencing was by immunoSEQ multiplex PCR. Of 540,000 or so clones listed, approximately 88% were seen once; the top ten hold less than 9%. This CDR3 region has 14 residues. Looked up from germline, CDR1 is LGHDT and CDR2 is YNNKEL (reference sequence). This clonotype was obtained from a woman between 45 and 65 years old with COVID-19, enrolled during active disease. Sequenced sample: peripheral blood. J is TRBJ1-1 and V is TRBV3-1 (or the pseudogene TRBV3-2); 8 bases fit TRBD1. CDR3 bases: TGTGCCAGCAGCTCCCAGGGGACAGGACTATTGGGTGGCTTT. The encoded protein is CASSSQGTGLLGGF.